This note documents a single T cell receptor (beta chain) sequence. No antigen is known for it. Base qualities are not provided; no much larger clone lies one nucleotide away. The instrument given in TCRdb is Illumina HiSeq 1500. Using fastp trimming at Q25 and MiXCR clonotype assembly, TCRdb reanalyzed the public sequencing data and kept in-frame beta chains. Rows merge per CDR3 protein into single entries with the most common DNA and genes. For this sample the table gives approximately 200,000 distinct CDR3 sequences, of which over 20% were detected only once. Roughly 18% of the sample is held by the ten biggest clonotypes. These data belong to a study of T cell repertoires in cytomegalovirus infection (dated by TCRdb to the late 2010s). Describing the broader study: Because public TCR beta signatures pointed to carriage of CMV infection together with the matching HLA type, the HLA type of each donor mattered for the analysis.

The full study reports these points: In both this cohort and an independent cohort of over 350 donors, the cumulative frequency of public TCR beta family members distinguished carriers of CMV infection plus the relevant HLA type. The ex vivo response was dominated by HLA-C-restricted CMV-specific TCR beta clonotypes, which also provided the single most frequent clonotype in two of eight donors.

Including cysteine and phenylalanine, the CDR3 has 15 amino acids. Of all the DNA, just the CDR3 is kept, 45 bases in frame from base 1. V lost 8 bases and J lost 0 bases; the stretch between them is 16 bases long. In the germline V gene, CDR1 corresponds to MGHRA and CDR2 to YSYEKL. The chain was built from TRBV4-1 and TRBJ1-1, with no D gene named confidently. The source of this sequence is a human donor in good health (CMV status not recorded). Some clones in this sample may be carry-over from other donors' samples. Specimen: CD8+ T cells from PBMCs. The DNA reads as follows: TGCGCCAGCCGTGAAGGCGCCCTAATGAACACTGAAGCTTTCTTT. This is translated as CASREGALMNTEAFF.